These 24 T cell receptor beta chains came from one sample sequenced in a study of blood T cell repertoires in COVID-19. The data were produced by immunoSEQ multiplex PCR, yet TCRdb's version contains in-frame clones alone and is incomplete. The data show some 190,000 clones, about 91% seen once. The sample was PBMCs or T cells enriched from blood (not recorded which). These receptors originate from a middle-aged woman with acute COVID-19.

The chain uses TRBV19 and TRBJ1-4, with D tentatively TRBD1 (5 bases). The CDR3 is 16 amino acids. Trimming took 6 bases from V and 8 from J, leaving 22 bases between them. The V gene's germline CDR1 is LNHDA and CDR2 SQIVND (reference sequence). CDR3 in DNA: TGTGCCAGTAGCCCTCCTAGGGCAGGGAATGGGGAAAAACTGTTTTTT. This encodes CASSPPRAGNGEKLFF. The variable domain in full, with the rest retrieved from reference TRBV19 and TRBJ1-4, is DGGITQSPKYLFRKEGQNVTLSCEQNLNHDAMYWYRQDPGQGLRLIYYSQIVNDFQKGDIAEGYSVSREKKESFPLTVTSAQKNPTAFYLCASSPPRAGNGEKLFFGSGTQLSVL.

The chain carries TRBV19 and TRBJ2-1; the D is unclear. The CDR3 contains 17 residues. The V end lost 4 bases, the J end lost 0 bases, and 16 bases lay between the germline ends. The germline gives CDR1 LNHDA, CDR2 SQIVND (reference sequence). The CDR3 DNA sequence: TGTGCCAGTAGTAGAGTGGTACATCGGAGCTCCTACAATGAGCAGTTCTTC. Translation gives CASSRVVHRSSYNEQFF.

The V gene is TRBV5-6, the J gene TRBJ2-7; the D is unclear. Germline CDR1 is SGHDT and CDR2 is YYEEEE. The V end was cut by 0 bases, the J end by 3 bases, with 10 bases between. CDR3 size: 14 residues. In nucleotides, the CDR3 is TGTGCCAGCAGCTTGGCTGGGTCAGGCTACGAGCAGTACTTC. It translates to CASSLAGSGYEQYF.

This rearrangement joins TRBV30 to TRBJ1-2; no reliable D call. V was cut by 5 bases and J by 6 bases, with 10 bases left in between. CDR1 GTSNPN and CDR2 SVGIG come from the germline V gene (reference sequence). This CDR3 contains 11 residues. The CDR3 reads CAWPRGHGYTF. The CDR3 DNA reads TGTGCCTGGCCCCGGGGTCATGGCTACACCTTC.

Concerning this clone itself: Other DNA sequences in the same sample also yield this CDR3. J is TRBJ1-5 and V is TRBV2, with 9 bases aligning to TRBD1. CDR1 is SNHLY and CDR2 is FYNNEI in the germline V gene. Trimming removed 6 bases from V and 1 base from J; junction bases left unmatched: 7. This CDR3 contains 16 residues. CDR3 protein: CASRGDREESNQPQHF. The CDR3 nucleotides read TGTGCCAGCAGAGGGGACAGGGAGGAGAGCAATCAGCCCCAGCATTTT.

The CDR3: CASSLRGAHRGEQYF. Here the CDR3 DNA reads TGTGCCAGCAGCCTCCGTGGTGCACATCGCGGCGAGCAGTACTTC. The V call is TRBV11-2, the J call TRBJ2-7; D is uncertain. CDR3 size: 15 residues. V lost 5 bases, J lost 6 bases, and 20 bases lay in between. Germline V gene data show CDR1 as SGHAT and CDR2 as FQNNGV.

This chain links TRBV2 with TRBJ2-3, with D tentatively TRBD2 (6 bases). Trimming removed 7 bases from V and 7 bases from J, with 21 bases in between. The CDR3 length is 15 residues. Germline V CDR1 and CDR2: SNHLY, FYNNEI. CDR3 in DNA: TGTGCCAGCAAGGCAACTAGCCCGAGTGGGTATACGCAGTATTTT. Translating it yields CASKATSPSGYTQYF.

The genes are TRBV6-2 or TRBV6-3 and TRBJ1-2, with D maybe TRBD1 (5 bases). Trimming left V 2 bases short and J 2 bases short, with 15 bases between. This CDR3 contains 16 residues. Germline loops: CDR1 MNHEY, CDR2 SVGEGT. The CDR3 here is CASSYNPRTKNYGYTF. In DNA, the CDR3 is TGTGCCAGCAGTTACAACCCTAGGACAAAGAACTATGGCTACACCTTC.

CDR3 nucleotide sequence: TGTGCCACCGCGGACTCCAGCTACAATGAGCAGTTCTTC. Translating it yields CATADSSYNEQFF. The chain has TRBV19 and TRBJ2-1, with D possibly being TRBD2 (5 bases). Trimming removed 10 bases from V and 3 bases from J, with 13 bases in between. The CDR3 has 13 residues. Germline CDR1 LNHDA, CDR2 SQIVND (reference sequence). Supplemented by reference TRBV19 and TRBJ2-1, the full variable domain reads DGGITQSPKYLFRKEGQNVTLSCEQNLNHDAMYWYRQDPGQGLRLIYYSQIVNDFQKGDIAEGYSVSREKKESFPLTVTSAQKNPTAFYLCATADSSYNEQFFGPGTRLTVL.

This chain connects TRBV28 to TRBJ2-2; 8 nucleotides agree with TRBD1. The ends lost 6 bases at V and 6 bases at J; junction bases unmatched: 6. In germline, CDR1 is MDHEN, CDR2 SYDVKM. The CDR3 is 14 amino acids. DNA for the CDR3: TGTGCCAGCAGGTTAGGACAGGGCCCCGGGGAGCTGTTTTTT. Encoded protein: CASRLGQGPGELFF.

The chain carries TRBV7-8 and TRBJ2-1; TRBD2 matches 10 bases. The J segment lost 9 bases and the V segment lost 1 base, leaving 12 bases of the junction unmatched. This CDR3 comprises 17 residues. Per germline, CDR1 SGHVS and CDR2 FQNEAQ. The CDR3, as DNA: TGTGCCAGCAGCTTAGGTCTTGGGACTAGCGCCCACGGTGAGCAGTTCTTC. This translates into CASSLGLGTSAHGEQFF.

The V and J genes are TRBV25-1 and TRBJ1-1, with D possibly being TRBD1 (5 bases). CDR3 length equals 14 residues. Trimming shortened V by 2 bases and J by 2 bases, and 9 bases separated the two germline ends. CDR1 is MGHDK, CDR2 SYGVNS, per germline. CDR3 region: CASSEIGGNTEAFF. The CDR3, as DNA: TGTGCCAGCAGTGAAATCGGGGGTAACACTGAAGCTTTCTTT.

The V and J genes are TRBV5-8 and TRBJ1-1; 7 nucleotides match TRBD1. This CDR3 comprises 15 residues. V was pared by 4 bases and J by 4 bases, with 10 bases of the junction left unmatched. Looked up from germline, CDR1 is SGHTS and CDR2 is YDEGEE. CDR3 nucleotides: TGTGCCAGCAGCATTAGACAGGGAAAAGTCACTGAAGCTTTCTTT. Translated, it gives CASSIRQGKVTEAFF. Using reference TRBV5-8 and TRBJ1-1 for the parts outside the CDR3, the full variable domain is EAGVTQSPTHLIKTRGQQATLRCSPISGHTSVYWYQQALGLGLQFLLWYDEGEERNRGNFPPRFSGRQFPNYSSELNVNALELEDSALYLCASSIRQGKVTEAFFGQGTRLTVV.

The V and J genes are TRBV12-3 or TRBV12-4 and TRBJ2-7; 10 positions agree with TRBD1. V shed 5 bases, J shed 4 bases, and the junction held 2 bases outside the gene matches. This CDR3 has 13 residues. The CDR3 nucleotides are TGTGCCAGCAGTCGGACAGGGGGGTACGAGCAGTACTTC. Its protein product is CASSRTGGYEQYF.

The V and J genes are TRBV2 and TRBJ1-5; D is unclear. V was shortened by 2 bases and J by 0 bases, with 2 bases between the two germline ends. Germline V gives CDR1 SNHLY, CDR2 FYNNEI. The CDR3 has 13 residues. Here the CDR3 DNA reads TGTGCCAGCAGTGAATATAGCAATCAGCCCCAGCATTTT. Its translation is CASSEYSNQPQHF. Full variable domain (rest looked up from reference TRBV2 and TRBJ1-5): EPEVTQTPSHQVTQMGQEVILRCVPISNHLYFYWYRQILGQKVEFLVSFYNNEISEKSEIFDDQFSVERPDGSNFTLKIRSTKLEDSAMYFCASSEYSNQPQHFGDGTRLSIL.

This clone was picked up one time. This chain connects TRBV20-1 to TRBJ1-1; TRBD1 matches at 7 bases. Per germline, CDR1 DFQATT and CDR2 SNEGSKA (reference sequence). V shed 3 bases, J shed 3 bases, and the junction held 7 bases outside the gene matches. CDR3 length: 14 amino acids. CDR3 region: CSASGEGADTEAFF. The CDR3 DNA reads TGCAGTGCTAGTGGAGAGGGGGCGGACACTGAAGCTTTCTTT.

The CDR3 loop is CASSEDRTEFLYEQYF. DNA of the CDR3: TGTGCCAGCAGTGAAGATCGCACAGAGTTTCTCTACGAGCAGTACTTC. This rearrangement joins TRBV2 to TRBJ2-7; no firm D call. CDR3 length: 16 residues. The V end lost 1 base, the J end lost 3 bases, and 16 bases lay between the germline ends. Per the germline V gene, CDR1 is SNHLY and CDR2 is FYNNEI.

A word on this clone: The junction shows a germline mismatch at one end, possibly a read error. The chain links TRBV4-2 to TRBJ2-1; 7 nucleotides agree with TRBD1. CDR3 size: 13 residues. Germline CDR1 is LGHNA and CDR2 is YNFKEQ. The CDR3 loop is CASSRDRQGPQIF. CDR3 DNA sequence: TGTGCCAGCAGCCGGGACCGACAGGGACCCCAGATCTTC.

The chain is built from TRBV11-2 and TRBJ2-1, with D tentatively TRBD2 (6 bases). The V gene's germline CDR1 is SGHAT and CDR2 FQNNGV. Trimming removed 7 bases from V and 6 bases from J, with 10 bases in between. The CDR3 contains 12 residues. CDR3 sequence (DNA): TGTGCCAGCATAGGGCGGGGCAATGAGCAGTTCTTC. Its protein product is CASIGRGNEQFF.

The genes are TRBV4-1 and TRBJ1-6; the D gene is possibly TRBD1 (5 bases). The CDR3 totals 15 residues. Deletions cut 0 bases from V and 8 bases from J, with 11 bases between. CDR1 and CDR2 (germline): MGHRA, YSYEKL. CDR3: CASSQDPGDYSPLHF. The CDR3 DNA sequence: TGCGCCAGCAGCCAAGACCCGGGGGATTATTCACCCCTCCACTTT.

J is TRBJ2-2 and V is TRBV5-4; 8 bases line up with TRBD1. Germline loops: CDR1 SGHNT, CDR2 YYREEE (reference sequence). Losses at the gene ends were 4 bases for V and 4 bases for J; bases not matched to a gene: 6. The CDR3 is 15 amino acids. Here the CDR3 reads CASSQDRGFTGELFF. The CDR3 DNA sequence: TGTGCCAGCAGCCAAGACAGGGGATTCACCGGGGAGCTGTTTTTT.

This clone came up once. This chain connects TRBV7-3 to TRBJ2-3, with 11 bases that match TRBD2. CDR3 length: 16 amino acids. V lost 4 bases and J lost 0; bases outside the gene matches: 3. CDR1 and CDR2 (germline): SGHTA, FQGTGA. The CDR3 loop reads CASSSLAGGSTDTQYF. CDR3 sequence (DNA): TGTGCCAGCAGCTCCTTAGCGGGAGGGAGCACAGATACGCAGTATTTT.

This chain uses TRBV29-1 with TRBJ1-1; a possible D gene is TRBD1 (5 bases). Trimming cost V 7 bases and J 3 bases, with 18 bases left between them. The length of the CDR3 is 14 residues. From germline, CDR1 is SQVTM and CDR2 ANQGSEA. CDR3 region: CSADGGEMHTEAFF. The CDR3 DNA sequence: TGCAGCGCCGATGGGGGGGAGATGCACACTGAAGCTTTCTTT. The complete variable domain, with remaining parts taken from reference TRBV29-1 and TRBJ1-1, reads SAVISQKPSRDICQRGTSLTIQCQVDSQVTMMFWYRQQPGQSLTLIATANQGSEATYESGFVIDKFPISRPNLTFSTLTVSNMSPEDSSIYLCSADGGEMHTEAFFGQGTRLTVV.

V usage is TRBV12-5 and J usage is TRBJ2-1, with D maybe TRBD1 (5 bases). CDR1 and CDR2 (germline): LGHNT, FRNRAP. This CDR3 is 19 amino acids long. The ends were cut back, 2 bases at V and 2 bases at J, with 22 bases in the middle. CDR3 in DNA: TGTGCTAGTGGTTTGTCCACCAAGGACACCAAGGTAACCTACAATGAGCAGTTCTTC. It translates to CASGLSTKDTKVTYNEQFF.